In its sample, the clone carrying this TCR beta chain was seen a few times. Its matching antigen is unknown. This entry is derived from a study of blood T cells in healthy people across ages. A J-beta primer mix and a sample-barcoded 5' primer were used in a second PCR of about 7 to 12 cycles. Each of the cDNA molecules was tagged by a template-switch adaptor with 12 random nucleotides. All samples gave at least 2.5 million CDR3-containing paired-end reads. TCRdb reprocessed the 5' RACE reads with MiXCR, giving one entry per CDR3 protein. The sample lists some 800,000 distinct CDR3 sequences; approximately 44% were seen once. Germline assignment: CDR1 SGHRS and CDR2 YFSETQ. The CDR3 has 16 amino acids. V lost 3 bases, J lost 2 bases, and 9 bases stayed unmatched. Study-wide points: A strong correlation was seen between TCR beta diversity and naive T cell percentage.

The sequenced sample was blood. The genes are TRBV5-1 and TRBJ1-2; 8 bases map to TRBD1. This sequence was found in a man between 60 and 75 years old in good health. In nucleotides, the CDR3 is TGCGCCAGCAGCTCGGGCATACAGGGGGACAACTATGGCTACACCTTC. As protein: CASSSGIQGDNYGYTF.